This T cell receptor (beta chain) originates from a study of human T cells and chemical hapten exposure. Study-wide context: Slight differences in pooled library volume were the main source of varying TCR yields across samples.

This CDR3 contains 15 residues. V was trimmed by 0 bases and J by 0 bases, leaving 9 bases between them. Germline CDR1 DFQATT, CDR2 SNEGSKA (reference sequence). This clonotype showed up many times. The time point is: healthy volunteer bleed at 2 weeks. Unfractionated whole blood was the source from which total RNA was extracted. What the library attached to individual cDNA molecules were unique molecular identifiers. TCRdb re-derived calls from the RACE reads in MiXCR, one entry per CDR3 protein. The sample lists about 45,000 distinct CDR3 sequences; 4.3% were seen once. Sequenced input: whole blood. The TCR comes from a female donor in good health. Some clones in this sample may be carry-over from other donors' samples. The V and J genes are TRBV20-1 and TRBJ1-5, with D unresolved. CDR3 residues: CSARELDYSNQPQHF. The CDR3 nucleotides read TGCAGTGCTAGAGAACTAGATTATAGCAATCAGCCCCAGCATTTT.